These T cell receptor beta chains were read from a single sample in a study of blood T cell repertoires in COVID-19. Produced via immunoSEQ multiplex PCR; TCRdb's table is partial and in-frame only. This sample carries almost 200,000 clones, about 89% of them seen once, and the ten largest clones take around 8.9%. Sequenced material: PBMCs or T cells enriched from blood (not recorded which). The receptor source for this set is a woman younger than 30 who had recovered from COVID-19. Each CDR3 is given with its conserved first and last residue. The D gene is left open where the match is weak. Size is omitted from some rows. Given values are once, few, many or a class for expanded clones.

V	size	J	D	CDR3	DNA
TRBV4-1	NA	TRBJ2-1	TRBD2	CASSQKGLVPNEQFF	TGCGCCAGCAGCCAAAAAGGACTAGTGCCCAATGAGCAGTTCTTC
TRBV5-1	NA	TRBJ1-1	NA	CASSLSREGNTEAFF	TGCGCCAGCAGCTTGTCCAGGGAGGGGAACACTGAAGCTTTCTTT
TRBV5-1	NA	TRBJ2-1	NA	CASSLELASEQFF	TGCGCCAGCAGCTTGGAGCTAGCGAGTGAGCAGTTCTTC
TRBV14	NA	TRBJ1-2	NA	CASSTSQGIGGYTF	TGTGCCAGCAGCACTTCCCAGGGGATAGGGGGCTACACCTTC
TRBV6-5	NA	TRBJ1-1	NA	CASRYREMNTEAFF	TGTGCCAGCAGATACAGGGAGATGAACACTGAAGCTTTCTTT
TRBV11-2	NA	TRBJ2-7	TRBD1	CASSLTQGAYEQYF	TGTGCCAGCAGCTTGACCCAGGGGGCCTACGAGCAGTACTTC
TRBV21-1	NA	TRBJ1-5	NA	CASPGRGCGNQPQHF	TGTGCCAGCCCGGGGAGGGGGTGTGGCAATCAGCCCCAGCATTTT
TRBV7-9	NA	TRBJ1-1	TRBD1	CASSFDRGAEAFF	TGTGCCAGCAGCTTCGACAGGGGCGCTGAAGCTTTCTTT
TRBV10-2	NA	TRBJ1-1	NA	CASRYNTEAFF	TGCGCCAGCAGATATAACACTGAAGCTTTCTTT
TRBV7-2	NA	TRBJ2-1	TRBD1	CASSWTGTEYNEQFF	TGTGCCAGCAGCTGGACCGGGACAGAATACAATGAGCAGTTCTTC
TRBV5-1	NA	TRBJ1-1	NA	CASSPLGGANTEAFF	TGCGCCAGCAGCCCTCTGGGGGGGGCGAACACTGAAGCTTTCTTT
TRBV5-6	NA	TRBJ1-2	NA	CASSTGTILHTF	TGTGCCAGCAGCACCGGGACAATTCTCCACACCTTC
TRBV30	NA	TRBJ1-1	NA	CAWSYLAEAFF	TGTGCCTGGAGTTACCTAGCTGAAGCTTTCTTT
TRBV5-1	NA	TRBJ1-4	TRBD1	CASSWGQATNEKLFF	TGCGCCAGCAGCTGGGGACAGGCAACTAATGAAAAACTGTTTTTT
TRBV6-5	once	TRBJ2-2	TRBD2	CASRASGVTGELFF	TGTGCCAGCAGGGCTAGCGGGGTCACCGGGGAGCTGTTTTTT
TRBV3-1/TRBV3-2	NA	TRBJ1-1	NA	CASSQTHEAFF	TGTGCCAGCAGTCAAACACACGAAGCTTTCTTT
TRBV4-1	NA	TRBJ1-1	TRBD1	CASSRDPGTGAGTEAFF	TGCGCCAGCAGCCGCGATCCCGGGACAGGGGCTGGCACTGAAGCTTTCTTT
TRBV25-1	NA	TRBJ1-3	NA	CASSANPDGGLGNTIYF	TGTGCCAGCAGTGCCAACCCCGATGGGGGGTTAGGAAACACCATATATTTT
TRBV3-1/TRBV3-2	NA	TRBJ2-1	TRBD2	CASSQDTPSGGHEQFF	TGTGCCAGCAGCCAAGATACGCCTAGCGGGGGGCATGAGCAGTTCTTC
TRBV9	NA	TRBJ2-7	TRBD2	CASSEGSGGADEQYF	TGTGCCAGCAGCGAAGGTAGCGGGGGGGCCGACGAGCAGTACTTC
TRBV6-5	NA	TRBJ1-6	TRBD1	CASSYSQGTNSPLHF	TGTGCCAGCAGTTACTCACAGGGGACAAATTCACCCCTCCACTTT
TRBV2	NA	TRBJ1-5	NA	CASSETGSNQPQHF	TGTGCCAGCAGTGAAACAGGTTCCAATCAGCCCCAGCATTTT
TRBV30	NA	TRBJ2-1	TRBD1	CACDPGQSYNEQFF	TGTGCCTGCGATCCGGGACAGAGCTACAATGAGCAGTTCTTC
TRBV7-3	NA	TRBJ1-6	TRBD1	CASSSGQGNSPLHF	TGTGCCAGCAGCTCAGGACAGGGGAATTCACCCCTCCACTTT
TRBV7-2	NA	TRBJ2-3	NA	CASSVLRTDTQYF	TGTGCCAGCAGCGTACTCCGGACAGATACGCAGTATTTT
TRBV9	NA	TRBJ1-1	NA	CASSAGDGTGINEAFF	TGTGCCAGCAGCGCGGGGGATGGGACTGGAATTAATGAAGCTTTCTTT